Presented here are 7 T cell receptor beta chains from one specimen sequenced in a study of cytomegalovirus exposure and HLA in healthy donors (TCRdb year 2017). Libraries were made using the immunoSEQ multiplex PCR assay. What TCRdb holds here is the immuneACCESS table cut down to in-frame rearrangements. Part of the clones is not present; checked against another copy, under half of the missing clones reflect an unresolved V gene, and the others are unexplained. Present in this sample are 220,000 or so clones, 80% to 90% of which were seen just once. In total, the top ten clones hold roughly 2% of the sample. The sequenced sample was PBMCs. The receptors shown here come from a young woman in good health and CMV-seropositive.

The chain uses TRBV25-1 and TRBJ2-3; no clear D gene. In germline, CDR1 is MGHDK, CDR2 SYGVNS. The CDR3 is made up of 15 amino acids. V gave up 6 bases and J gave up 2 bases, with 15 bases separating them. The CDR3 DNA follows: TGTGCCAGCAGCGCCCCTCTCACTATCACAGATACGCAGTATTTT. Its translation is CASSAPLTITDTQYF. The whole variable domain, remainder taken from reference TRBV25-1 and TRBJ2-3, is EADIYQTPRYLVIGTGKKITLECSQTMGHDKMYWYQQDPGMELHLIHYSYGVNSTEKGDLSSESTVSRIRTEHFPLTLESARPSHTSQYLCASSAPLTITDTQYFGPGTRLTVL.

V gene TRBV4-1 combines with J gene TRBJ2-1; 7 positions agree with TRBD2. V lost 5 bases to trimming and J lost 5 bases; unmatched junction nucleotides: 21. CDR1 MGHRA and CDR2 YSYEKL come from the germline V gene. The CDR3 extends over 19 amino acids. CDR3 region: CASSKGVGGPGPSNNEQFF. CDR3 nucleotides: TGCGCCAGCAGCAAAGGCGTGGGAGGGCCGGGGCCTTCCAACAATGAGCAGTTCTTC.

DNA for the CDR3: TGTGCCAGTATGCGACGGACAAATCAGCCCCAGCATTTT. It yields the protein CASMRRTNQPQHF. This chain joins TRBV19 and TRBJ1-5; tentative D call: TRBD1 (5 bases). V gave up 7 bases and J gave up 4 bases, with 11 bases separating them. CDR1 and CDR2 (germline): LNHDA, SQIVND (reference sequence). The CDR3 runs to 13 residues.

V and J are TRBV6-5 and TRBJ1-2; no clear D. CDR3 length: 15 residues. V was shortened by 5 bases and J by 0 bases, with 13 bases between the two germline ends. Germline V CDR1 and CDR2: MNHEY, SVGAGI. DNA of the CDR3: TGTGCCAGCAGTACACTACGGCAAACTAACTATGGCTACACCTTC. Protein: CASSTLRQTNYGYTF.

This clone has just a few counts. V gene TRBV6-5 combines with J gene TRBJ2-3; TRBD2 matches at 9 bases. J gave up 9 bases and V 10 bases, and 17 bases lay outside the gene matches. Germline CDR1 and CDR2: MNHEY and SVGAGI. The CDR3 runs to 15 residues. The CDR3 sequence is CATQGVAGEVGTQYF. The DNA of the CDR3 is TGTGCCACTCAGGGGGTAGCGGGAGAGGTAGGCACGCAGTATTTT.

In regard to this clone: A much larger clone lies one base from this, so it may be a read error. The J gene is TRBJ2-7, the V gene TRBV10-1; D may be TRBD1 (6 bases). The CDR3 is 15 residues long. Germline V gene data show CDR1 as WNHNN and CDR2 as SYGVQD (reference sequence). V was pared by 3 bases and J by 4 bases, with 16 bases between. CDR3 region: CASSETGTRGYEQYF. CDR3 nucleotide sequence: TGCGCCAGCAGTGAAACCGGGACAAGGGGTTACGAGCAGTACTTC.

V and J are TRBV27 and TRBJ2-1; 9 bases are a match to TRBD2. Germline assignment: CDR1 MNHEY and CDR2 SMNVEV (reference sequence). The CDR3 contains 16 residues. Germline trimming cut 5 bases from V and 3 bases from J; bases unmatched to any gene: 8. For the CDR3, the DNA is TGTGCCAGCAGTACTTGGGCTAGCGGGGTCTACAATGAGCAGTTCTTC. Translated, it gives CASSTWASGVYNEQFF.